This T cell receptor beta chain was obtained from a study of blood T cell repertoires in COVID-19. Study information: COVID-19 samples from acute and convalescent phases originated in the United States, Italy and Spain. PBMCs, B-cell-depleted T cells, or T cells provided the cDNA or gDNA that made up the material.

Seattle enrolled patients during active infection and tracked them longitudinally. This clone showed up just once. Methods used by the authors: Scientists estimated how many nucleated cells there were by amplifying reference gene primers. Some clones are missing from TCRdb's copy, which holds only in-frame ones; the method was immunoSEQ multiplex PCR. That table gives V, J and clone size, and the DNA gave D and trimming. The table lists 90,000 or so clones, approximately 88% of them singletons, with approximately 20% in the top ten. Germline CDR1 SGHTA, CDR2 FQGTGA. This CDR3 has 16 residues. V dropped 2 bases and J dropped 1 base, with 13 bases sitting between them.

V gene TRBV7-3 combines with J gene TRBJ2-3; no firm D call. The TCR comes from an older woman with COVID-19, enrolled during active disease. Material: peripheral blood. The CDR3 is CASSLFPGGGTDTQYF. DNA for the CDR3: TGTGCCAGCAGCTTATTCCCCGGTGGAGGCACAGATACGCAGTATTTT.